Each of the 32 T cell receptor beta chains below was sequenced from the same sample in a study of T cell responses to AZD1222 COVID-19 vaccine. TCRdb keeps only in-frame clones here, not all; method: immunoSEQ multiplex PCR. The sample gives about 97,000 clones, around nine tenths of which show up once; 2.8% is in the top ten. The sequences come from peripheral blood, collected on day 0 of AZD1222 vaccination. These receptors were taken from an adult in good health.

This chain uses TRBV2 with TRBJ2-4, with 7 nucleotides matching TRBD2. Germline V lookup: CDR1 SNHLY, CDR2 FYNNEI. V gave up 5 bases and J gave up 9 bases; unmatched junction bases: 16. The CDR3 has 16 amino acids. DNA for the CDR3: TGTGCCAGCAGTTCGGAGCGGGGTCACTTCCGGGGCATTCAGTACTTC. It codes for CASSSERGHFRGIQYF.

CDR3 DNA sequence: TGTGCCTGGAGTGTTGGCTCCGACCCTTGGAATGAGCAGTTCTTC. As protein: CAWSVGSDPWNEQFF. This chain joins TRBV30 and TRBJ2-1, with D hard to call. The CDR3 totals 15 residues. Deletions cut 0 bases from V and 7 bases from J, with 16 bases between. Germline-derived CDR1 and CDR2 are GTSNPN and SVGIG (reference sequence).

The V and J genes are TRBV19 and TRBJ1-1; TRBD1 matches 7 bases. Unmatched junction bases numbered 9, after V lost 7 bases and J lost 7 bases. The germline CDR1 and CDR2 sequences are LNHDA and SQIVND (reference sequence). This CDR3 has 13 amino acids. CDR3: CASTRSWDSEAFF. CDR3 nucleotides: TGTGCCAGTACCCGTTCTTGGGACAGTGAAGCTTTCTTT.

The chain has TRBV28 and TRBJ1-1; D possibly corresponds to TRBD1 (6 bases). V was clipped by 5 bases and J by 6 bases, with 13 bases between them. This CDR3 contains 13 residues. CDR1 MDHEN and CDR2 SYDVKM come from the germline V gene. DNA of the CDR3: TGTGCCAGCAGTCTCTCGGGGGCCGCTGAAGCTTTCTTT. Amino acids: CASSLSGAAEAFF.

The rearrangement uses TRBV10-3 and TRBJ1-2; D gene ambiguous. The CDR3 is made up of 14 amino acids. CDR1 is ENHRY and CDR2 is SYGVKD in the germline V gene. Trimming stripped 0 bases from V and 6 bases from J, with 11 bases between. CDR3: CAISESLARDGYTF. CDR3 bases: TGTGCCATCAGTGAGTCGCTAGCTCGCGATGGCTACACCTTC.

CDR3 in amino acids: CASSYSFLRGTEAFF. The CDR3 coding sequence is TGTGCCAGCAGTTACTCCTTCCTTCGGGGGACTGAAGCTTTCTTT. This chain uses TRBV6-5 with TRBJ1-1; D perhaps matches TRBD1 (5 bases). V was pared by 0 bases and J by 5 bases, with 13 bases between. The length of the CDR3 is 15 residues. CDR1 is MNHEY, CDR2 SVGAGI, per germline.

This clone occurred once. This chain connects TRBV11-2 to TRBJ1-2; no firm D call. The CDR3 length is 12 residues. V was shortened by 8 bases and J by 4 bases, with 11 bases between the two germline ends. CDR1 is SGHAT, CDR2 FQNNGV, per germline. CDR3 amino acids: CASSISGYGYTF. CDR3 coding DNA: TGTGCCAGCTCCATATCAGGCTATGGCTACACCTTC.

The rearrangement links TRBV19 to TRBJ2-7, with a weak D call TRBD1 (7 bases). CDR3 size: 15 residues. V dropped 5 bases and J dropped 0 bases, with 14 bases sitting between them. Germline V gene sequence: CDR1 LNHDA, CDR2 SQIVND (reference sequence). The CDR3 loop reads CASSPGGPSSYEQYF. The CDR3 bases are TGTGCCAGTAGTCCAGGGGGGCCTAGCTCCTACGAGCAGTACTTC.

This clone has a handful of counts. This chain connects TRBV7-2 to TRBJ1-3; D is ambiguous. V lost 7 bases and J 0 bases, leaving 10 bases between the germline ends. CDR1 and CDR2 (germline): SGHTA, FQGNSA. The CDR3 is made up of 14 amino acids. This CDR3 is CASTSSTSGNTIYF. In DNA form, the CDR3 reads TGTGCCAGCACCTCTAGTACCTCTGGAAACACCATATATTTT.

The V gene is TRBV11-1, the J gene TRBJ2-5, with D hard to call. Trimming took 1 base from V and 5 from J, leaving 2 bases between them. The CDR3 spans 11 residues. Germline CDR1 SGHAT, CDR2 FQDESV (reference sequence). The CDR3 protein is CASSLGETQYF. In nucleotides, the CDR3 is TGTGCCAGCAGCTTAGGCGAGACCCAGTACTTC.

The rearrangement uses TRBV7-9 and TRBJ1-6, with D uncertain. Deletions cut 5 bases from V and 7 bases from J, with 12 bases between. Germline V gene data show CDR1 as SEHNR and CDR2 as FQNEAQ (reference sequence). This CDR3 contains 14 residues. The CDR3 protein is CASSPSPVNSPLHF. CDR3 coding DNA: TGTGCCAGCAGCCCCTCCCCGGTGAATTCACCCCTCCACTTT.

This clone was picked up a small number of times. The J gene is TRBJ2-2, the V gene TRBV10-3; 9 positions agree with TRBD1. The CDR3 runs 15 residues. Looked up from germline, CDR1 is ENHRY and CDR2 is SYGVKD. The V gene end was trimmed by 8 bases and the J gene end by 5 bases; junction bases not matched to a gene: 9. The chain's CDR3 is CAIGPRDRVTGELFF. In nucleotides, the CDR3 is TGTGCCATCGGCCCCCGGGACAGGGTTACCGGGGAGCTGTTTTTT.

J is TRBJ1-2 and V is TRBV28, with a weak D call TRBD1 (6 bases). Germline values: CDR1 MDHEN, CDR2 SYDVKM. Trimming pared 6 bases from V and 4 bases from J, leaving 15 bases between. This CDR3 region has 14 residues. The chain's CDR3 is CASSSDRPFYGYTF. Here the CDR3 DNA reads TGTGCCAGCAGCTCTGACAGGCCTTTCTATGGCTACACCTTC.

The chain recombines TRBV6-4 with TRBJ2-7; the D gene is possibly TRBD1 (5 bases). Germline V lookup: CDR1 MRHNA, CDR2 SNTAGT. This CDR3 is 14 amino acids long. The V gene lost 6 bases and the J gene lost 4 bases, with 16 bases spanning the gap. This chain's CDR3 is CASRDIYREYEQYF. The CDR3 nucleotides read TGTGCCAGCAGGGACATCTACCGCGAATACGAGCAGTACTTC.

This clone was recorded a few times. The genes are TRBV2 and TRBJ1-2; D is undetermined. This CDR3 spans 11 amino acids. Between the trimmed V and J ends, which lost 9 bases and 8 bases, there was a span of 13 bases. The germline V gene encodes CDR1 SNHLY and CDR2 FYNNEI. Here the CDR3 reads CASVIFKGYTF. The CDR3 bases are TGTGCCAGTGTGATATTTAAGGGCTACACCTTC. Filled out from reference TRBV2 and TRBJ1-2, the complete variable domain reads EPEVTQTPSHQVTQMGQEVILRCVPISNHLYFYWYRQILGQKVEFLVSFYNNEISEKSEIFDDQFSVERPDGSNFTLKIRSTKLEDSAMYFCASVIFKGYTFGSGTRLTVV.

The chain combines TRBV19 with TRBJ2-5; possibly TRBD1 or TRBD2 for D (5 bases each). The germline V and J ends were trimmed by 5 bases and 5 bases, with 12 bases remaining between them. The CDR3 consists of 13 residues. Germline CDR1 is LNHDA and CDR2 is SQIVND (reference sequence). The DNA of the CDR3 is TGTGCCAGTAGTTTGGGACGGGTGGAGACCCAGTACTTC. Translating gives CASSLGRVETQYF. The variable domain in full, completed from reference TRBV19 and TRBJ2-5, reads DGGITQSPKYLFRKEGQNVTLSCEQNLNHDAMYWYRQDPGQGLRLIYYSQIVNDFQKGDIAEGYSVSREKKESFPLTVTSAQKNPTAFYLCASSLGRVETQYFGPGTRLLVL.

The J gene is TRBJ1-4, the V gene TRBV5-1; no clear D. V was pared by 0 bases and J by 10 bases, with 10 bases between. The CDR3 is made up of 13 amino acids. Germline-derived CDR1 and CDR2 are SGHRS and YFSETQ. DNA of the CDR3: TGCGCCAGCAGCTTGGCTCTCGATGGAAAACTGTTTTTT. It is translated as CASSLALDGKLFF. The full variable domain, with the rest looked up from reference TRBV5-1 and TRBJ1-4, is KAGVTQTPRYLIKTRGQQVTLSCSPISGHRSVSWYQQTPGQGLQFLFEYFSETQRNKGNFPGRFSGRQFSNSRSEMNVSTLELGDSALYLCASSLALDGKLFFGSGTQLSVL.

Here the CDR3 reads CSVQGGNQPQHF. CDR3 DNA sequence: TGCAGCGTCCAGGGGGGCAATCAGCCCCAGCATTTT. The chain carries TRBV29-1 and TRBJ1-5; 7 positions match TRBD1. The CDR3 contains 12 residues. With V trimmed by 6 bases and J by 2 bases, 1 base remained unmatched. Germline CDR1 SQVTM, CDR2 ANQGSEA.

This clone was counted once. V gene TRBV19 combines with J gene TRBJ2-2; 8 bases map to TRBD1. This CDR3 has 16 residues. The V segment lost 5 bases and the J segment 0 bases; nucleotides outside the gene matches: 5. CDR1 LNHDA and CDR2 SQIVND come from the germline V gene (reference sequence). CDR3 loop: CASSAGDRPNTGELFF. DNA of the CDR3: TGTGCCAGTAGTGCCGGGGACAGGCCGAACACCGGGGAGCTGTTTTTT. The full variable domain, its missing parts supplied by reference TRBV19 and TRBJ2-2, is DGGITQSPKYLFRKEGQNVTLSCEQNLNHDAMYWYRQDPGQGLRLIYYSQIVNDFQKGDIAEGYSVSREKKESFPLTVTSAQKNPTAFYLCASSAGDRPNTGELFFGEGSRLTVL.

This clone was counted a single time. Written as DNA, the CDR3 is TGTGCCTGGAGTGTTTCGAGGGGCTACACCTTC. It codes for CAWSVSRGYTF. V is TRBV30 and J is TRBJ1-2, with D unresolved. V was clipped by 0 bases and J by 8 bases, with 7 bases between them. The CDR3 is 11 residues long. From germline, CDR1 is GTSNPN and CDR2 SVGIG (reference sequence).

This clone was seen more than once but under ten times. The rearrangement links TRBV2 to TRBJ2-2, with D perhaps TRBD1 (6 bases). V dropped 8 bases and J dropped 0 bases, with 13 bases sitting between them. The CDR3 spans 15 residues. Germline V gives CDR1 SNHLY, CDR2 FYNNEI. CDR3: CASGKDRSNTGELFF. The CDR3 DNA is TGTGCCAGCGGAAAGGACAGATCGAACACCGGGGAGCTGTTTTTT.

CDR3 region: CASSQDGNRGSSPLHF. In DNA form, the CDR3 reads TGTGCCAGCAGCCAAGATGGAAACAGGGGGAGCTCACCCCTCCACTTT. This chain links TRBV3-1 (or the pseudogene TRBV3-2) with TRBJ1-6; 8 bases line up with TRBD1. Per germline, CDR1 LGHDT and CDR2 YNNKEL (reference sequence). This CDR3 is built from 16 residues. V shed 0 bases and J 10 bases; nucleotides not matched to a gene: 8.

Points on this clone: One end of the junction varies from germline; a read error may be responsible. CDR3 in amino acids: CASSESRWGADYEQYF. The CDR3 bases are TGCGCCAGCAGCGAGTCTAGGTGGGGGGCCGATTACGAGCAGTACTTC. This sequence joins TRBV10-2 and TRBJ2-7; perhaps D is TRBD1 or TRBD2 (6 bases each). Germline loops: CDR1 WSHSY, CDR2 SAAADI. The CDR3 length is 16 residues.

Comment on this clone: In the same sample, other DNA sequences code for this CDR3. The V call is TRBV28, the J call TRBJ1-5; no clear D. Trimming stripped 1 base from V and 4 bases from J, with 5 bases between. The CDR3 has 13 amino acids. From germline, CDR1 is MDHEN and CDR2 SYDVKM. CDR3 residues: CASSLLGNQPQHF. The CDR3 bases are TGTGCCAGCAGTTTATTAGGGAATCAGCCCCAGCATTTT.

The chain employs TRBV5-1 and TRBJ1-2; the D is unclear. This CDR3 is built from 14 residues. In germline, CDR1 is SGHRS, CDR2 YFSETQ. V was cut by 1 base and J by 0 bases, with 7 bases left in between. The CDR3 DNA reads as TGCGCCAGCAGCTTGCGGACGGCTAACTATGGCTACACCTTC. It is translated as CASSLRTANYGYTF.

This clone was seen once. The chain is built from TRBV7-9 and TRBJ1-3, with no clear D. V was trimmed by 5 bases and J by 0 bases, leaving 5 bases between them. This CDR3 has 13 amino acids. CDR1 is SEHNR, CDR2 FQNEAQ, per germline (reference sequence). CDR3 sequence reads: CASSEFSGNTIYF. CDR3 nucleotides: TGTGCCAGCAGCGAGTTCTCTGGAAACACCATATATTTT.

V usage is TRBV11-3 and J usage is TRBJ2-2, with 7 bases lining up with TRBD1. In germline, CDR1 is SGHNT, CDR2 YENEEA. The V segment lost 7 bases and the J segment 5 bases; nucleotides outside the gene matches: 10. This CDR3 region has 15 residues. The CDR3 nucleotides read TGTGCCAGCATGCTCGGGACAGAAAGGACCGGGGAGCTGTTTTTT. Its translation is CASMLGTERTGELFF.

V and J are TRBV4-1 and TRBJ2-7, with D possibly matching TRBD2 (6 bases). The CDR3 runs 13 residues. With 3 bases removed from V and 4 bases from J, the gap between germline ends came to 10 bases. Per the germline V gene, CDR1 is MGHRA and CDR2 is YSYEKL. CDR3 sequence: CASSHAGGYEQYF. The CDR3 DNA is TGCGCCAGCAGCCATGCCGGGGGATACGAGCAGTACTTC.

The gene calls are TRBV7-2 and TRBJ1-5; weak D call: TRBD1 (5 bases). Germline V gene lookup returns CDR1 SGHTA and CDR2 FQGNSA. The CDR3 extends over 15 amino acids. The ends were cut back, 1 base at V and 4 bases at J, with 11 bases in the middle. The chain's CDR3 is CASSLGPTANQPQHF. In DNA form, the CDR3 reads TGTGCCAGCAGCTTAGGTCCGACAGCAAATCAGCCCCAGCATTTT.

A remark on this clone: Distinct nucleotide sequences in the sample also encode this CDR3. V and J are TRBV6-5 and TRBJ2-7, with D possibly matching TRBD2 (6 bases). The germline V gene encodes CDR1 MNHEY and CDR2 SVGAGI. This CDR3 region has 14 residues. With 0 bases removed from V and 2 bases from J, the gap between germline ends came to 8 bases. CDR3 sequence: CASSYSGGTYEQYF. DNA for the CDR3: TGTGCCAGCAGTTACTCGGGGGGAACCTACGAGCAGTACTTC.

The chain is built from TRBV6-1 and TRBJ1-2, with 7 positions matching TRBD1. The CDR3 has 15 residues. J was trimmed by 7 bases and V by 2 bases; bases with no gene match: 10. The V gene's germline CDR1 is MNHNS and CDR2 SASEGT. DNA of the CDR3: TGTGCCAGCAGTGAACGGGACAGTTTTTCCACTGGCTACACCTTC. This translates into CASSERDSFSTGYTF.

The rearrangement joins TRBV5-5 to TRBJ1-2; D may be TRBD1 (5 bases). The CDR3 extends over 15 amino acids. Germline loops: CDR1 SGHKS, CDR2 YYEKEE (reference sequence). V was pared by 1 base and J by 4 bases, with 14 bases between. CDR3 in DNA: TGTGCCAGCAGCTTGACAGGAACAGCGGGCTATGGCTACACCTTC. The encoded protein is CASSLTGTAGYGYTF.